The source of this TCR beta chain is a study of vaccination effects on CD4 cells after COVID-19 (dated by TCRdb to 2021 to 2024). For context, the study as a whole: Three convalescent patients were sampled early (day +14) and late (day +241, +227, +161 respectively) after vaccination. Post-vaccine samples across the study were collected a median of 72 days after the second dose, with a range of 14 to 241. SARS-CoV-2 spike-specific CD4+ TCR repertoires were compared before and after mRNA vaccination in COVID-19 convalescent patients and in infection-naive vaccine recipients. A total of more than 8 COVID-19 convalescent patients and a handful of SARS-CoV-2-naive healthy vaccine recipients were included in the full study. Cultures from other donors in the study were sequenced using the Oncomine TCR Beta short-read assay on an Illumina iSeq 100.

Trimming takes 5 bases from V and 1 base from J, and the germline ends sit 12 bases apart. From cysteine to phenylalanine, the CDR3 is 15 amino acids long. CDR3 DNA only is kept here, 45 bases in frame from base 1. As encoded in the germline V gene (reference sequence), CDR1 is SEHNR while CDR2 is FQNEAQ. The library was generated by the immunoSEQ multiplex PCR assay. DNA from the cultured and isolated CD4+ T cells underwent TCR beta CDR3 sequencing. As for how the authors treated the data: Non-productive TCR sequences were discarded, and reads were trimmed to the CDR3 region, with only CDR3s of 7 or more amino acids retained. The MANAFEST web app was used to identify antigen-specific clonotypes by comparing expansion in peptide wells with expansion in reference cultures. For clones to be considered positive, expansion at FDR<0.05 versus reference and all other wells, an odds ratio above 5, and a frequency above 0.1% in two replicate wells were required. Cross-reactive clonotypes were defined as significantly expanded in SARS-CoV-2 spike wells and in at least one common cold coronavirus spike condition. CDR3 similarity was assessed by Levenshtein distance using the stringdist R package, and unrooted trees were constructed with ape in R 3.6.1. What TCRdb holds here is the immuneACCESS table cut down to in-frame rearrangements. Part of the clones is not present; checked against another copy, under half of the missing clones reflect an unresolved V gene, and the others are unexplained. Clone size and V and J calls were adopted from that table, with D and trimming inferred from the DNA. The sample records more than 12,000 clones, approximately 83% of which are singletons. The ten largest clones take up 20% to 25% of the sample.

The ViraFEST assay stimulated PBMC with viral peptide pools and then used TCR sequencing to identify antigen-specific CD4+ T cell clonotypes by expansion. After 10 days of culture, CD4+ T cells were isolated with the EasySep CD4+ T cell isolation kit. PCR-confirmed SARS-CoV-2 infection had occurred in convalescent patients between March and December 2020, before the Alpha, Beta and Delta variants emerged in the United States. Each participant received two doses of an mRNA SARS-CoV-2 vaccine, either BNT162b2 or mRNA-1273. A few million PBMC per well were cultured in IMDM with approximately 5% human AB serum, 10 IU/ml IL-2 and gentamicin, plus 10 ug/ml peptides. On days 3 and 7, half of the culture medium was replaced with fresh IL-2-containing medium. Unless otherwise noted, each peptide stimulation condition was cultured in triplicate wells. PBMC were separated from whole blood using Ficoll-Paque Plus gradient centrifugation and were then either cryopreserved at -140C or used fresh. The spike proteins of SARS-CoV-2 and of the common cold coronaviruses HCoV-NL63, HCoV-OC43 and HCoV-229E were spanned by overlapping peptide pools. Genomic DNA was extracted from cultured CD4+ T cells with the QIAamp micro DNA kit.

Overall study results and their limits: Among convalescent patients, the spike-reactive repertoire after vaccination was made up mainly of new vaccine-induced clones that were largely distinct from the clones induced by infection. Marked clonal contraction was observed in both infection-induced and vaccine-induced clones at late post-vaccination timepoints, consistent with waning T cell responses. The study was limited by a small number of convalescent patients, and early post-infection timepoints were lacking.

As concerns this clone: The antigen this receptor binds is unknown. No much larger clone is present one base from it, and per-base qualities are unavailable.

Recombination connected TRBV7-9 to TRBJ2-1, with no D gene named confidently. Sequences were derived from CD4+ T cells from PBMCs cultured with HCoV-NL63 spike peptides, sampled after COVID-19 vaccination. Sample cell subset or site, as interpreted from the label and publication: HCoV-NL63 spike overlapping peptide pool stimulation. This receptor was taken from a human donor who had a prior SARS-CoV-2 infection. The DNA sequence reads TGTGCCAGCAGCCCCCCGGGTTCGTCCTACAATGAGCAGTTCTTC. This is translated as CASSPPGSSYNEQFF.